The 6 T cell receptor beta chains given below trace back to one sample, sequenced in a study of long-term antiretroviral therapy in people with HIV. immunoSEQ v3.0 was run at survey level. Only in-frame clones appear in the TCRdb table, and some are missing; sequencing was by immunoSEQ multiplex PCR. Here the sample spans about 16,000 clones, over 75% being singletons. Source: unsorted PBMCs, taken 0.7 years before starting antiretroviral therapy. These receptor sequences come from a man aged 50 or older with HIV.

This chain uses TRBV2 with TRBJ1-5; the match to TRBD1 covers 10 bases. CDR1 is SNHLY, CDR2 FYNNEI, per germline. V shed 7 bases, J shed 6 bases, and the junction held 6 bases outside the gene matches. The length of the CDR3 is 14 residues. DNA for the CDR3: TGTGCCAGCATTCGGGACAGGGGTGGTCAGCCCCAGCATTTT. Its protein is CASIRDRGGQPQHF.

By share, this clone ranks as medium-sized. V is TRBV11-2 and J is TRBJ2-7; D is unclear. The length of the CDR3 is 11 residues. In germline, CDR1 is SGHAT, CDR2 FQNNGV. V gave up 1 base and J gave up 6 bases, with 4 bases separating them. CDR3 loop: CASSLAGEQYF. The CDR3 region has the DNA TGTGCCAGCAGCTTAGCAGGCGAGCAGTACTTC.

In this sample, this clone turned up once. The V gene is TRBV7-2, the J gene TRBJ1-2, with TRBD1 matching over 8 bases. With 5 bases clipped from V and 5 bases from J, the junction kept 4 bases outside the gene matches. CDR1 and CDR2 (germline): SGHTA, FQGNSA. This CDR3 comprises 13 residues. In DNA, the CDR3 is TGTGCCAGCAGCGAGGACAGGGAGTATGGCTACACCTTC. Its protein product is CASSEDREYGYTF.

The rearrangement uses TRBV7-2 and TRBJ2-7, with 9 bases lining up with TRBD2. The CDR3 runs 15 residues. V lost 3 bases to trimming and J lost 8 bases; unmatched junction nucleotides: 11. Looked up from germline, CDR1 is SGHTA and CDR2 is FQGNSA. As DNA, the CDR3 is TGTGCCAGCAGCTTCTCCCATAGCGGGAGCTTGAAGCAGTACTTC. Translated: CASSFSHSGSLKQYF.

The chain combines TRBV7-2 with TRBJ2-7; tentative D call: TRBD2 (5 bases). Germline-derived CDR1 and CDR2 are SGHTA and FQGNSA. The length of the CDR3 is 15 residues. Trimming stripped 8 bases from V and 5 bases from J, with 22 bases between. CDR3 sequence reads: CASRTPGTSGNEQYF. For the CDR3, the DNA is TGTGCCAGCCGCACACCGGGAACCTCCGGAAACGAGCAGTACTTC.

The J gene is TRBJ1-1, the V gene TRBV7-9, with D unresolved. The germline V and J ends were trimmed by 2 bases and 1 base, with 8 bases remaining between them. The CDR3 runs 14 residues. Germline V gene lookup returns CDR1 SEHNR and CDR2 FQNEAQ (reference sequence). The CDR3 loop reads CASSLLSENTEAFF. CDR3 DNA: TGTGCCAGCAGCTTACTGTCGGAGAACACTGAAGCTTTCTTT.